Listed below are T cell receptor beta chains from one sample, sequenced in a study of T cell repertoires in cytomegalovirus infection. Each CDR3 protein gets one entry after TCRdb re-called the reads with MiXCR. The sample shows some 220,000 distinct CDR3 sequences, around an eighth of them seen only once. Sequenced material: PBMCs. The receptors were sampled from a human donor in good health (CMV status not recorded). Some clones in this sample may be carry-over from other donors' samples. The CDR3 runs from the conserved cysteine through the conserved F or W. The D gene is left open where the match is weak. Size is stated for part of the rows, as once, few or many counts, or as a class when the clone is expanded.

D gene: NA
V gene: TRBV7-2
J gene: TRBJ2-5
clone size: many
CDR3 DNA: TGTGCCAGCAGCTTAGATGGCAGGGTGGAGACCCAGTACTTC
CDR3 protein: CASSLDGRVETQYF

D gene: NA
V gene: TRBV6-2/TRBV6-3
J gene: TRBJ1-1
clone size: many
CDR3 DNA: TGTGCCAGCAATTTACAAAGGGACACTGAAGCTTTCTTT
CDR3 protein: CASNLQRDTEAFF

D gene: TRBD2
V gene: TRBV7-2
J gene: TRBJ2-2
clone size: many
CDR3 DNA: TGTGCCAGCAGCATCCTAGCGGCTACTGGGGAGCTGTTTTTT
CDR3 protein: CASSILAATGELFF

D gene: NA
V gene: TRBV7-2
J gene: TRBJ1-1
clone size: many
CDR3 DNA: TGTGCCAGCAGCTTAGATACGGGCACTGAAGCTTTCTTT
CDR3 protein: CASSLDTGTEAFF

D gene: NA
V gene: TRBV29-1
J gene: TRBJ2-3
clone size: NA
CDR3 DNA: TGCAGCGTTGATCGGGTCACAGATACGCAGTATTTT
CDR3 protein: CSVDRVTDTQYF

D gene: NA
V gene: TRBV12-5
J gene: TRBJ1-2
clone size: NA
CDR3 DNA: TGTGCTAGTGGTTTGGTTCCAAACAGGGAGAGCTATGGCTACACCTTC
CDR3 protein: CASGLVPNRESYGYTF

D gene: NA
V gene: TRBV6-2/TRBV6-3
J gene: TRBJ2-5
clone size: few
CDR3 DNA: TGTGCCAGCAGTTACGGCGGGGTTGAGACCCAGTACTTC
CDR3 protein: CASSYGGVETQYF

D gene: TRBD1
V gene: TRBV12-3/TRBV12-4
J gene: TRBJ1-1
clone size: NA
CDR3 DNA: TGTGCCAGCAGTTTAGTTCTTTTTGGCGTGACAGGGAGGCGGATGAACACTGAAGCTTTCTTT
CDR3 protein: CASSLVLFGVTGRRMNTEAFF

D gene: NA
V gene: TRBV5-1
J gene: TRBJ2-2
clone size: NA
CDR3 DNA: TGCGCCAGCAGCTTGATGGGGCTCGGGGAGCTGTTTTTT
CDR3 protein: CASSLMGLGELFF

D gene: TRBD2
V gene: TRBV7-2
J gene: TRBJ2-3
clone size: many
CDR3 DNA: TGTGCCAGCAGCCCGACGGGGGGGGGCCCCACAGATACGCAGTATTTT
CDR3 protein: CASSPTGGGPTDTQYF

D gene: NA
V gene: TRBV28
J gene: TRBJ1-3
clone size: NA
CDR3 DNA: TGTGCCAGCAGTTTCTACAGGGAGAATGGAAACACCATATATTTT
CDR3 protein: CASSFYRENGNTIYF

D gene: TRBD1
V gene: TRBV29-1
J gene: TRBJ2-3
clone size: NA
CDR3 DNA: TGCAGCGAGCGGACAGGCGGAACAGATACGCAGTATTTT
CDR3 protein: CSERTGGTDTQYF

D gene: NA
V gene: TRBV19
J gene: TRBJ1-1
clone size: many
CDR3 DNA: TGTGCCAGTAGTATAGATATTGGAACAGGAGGCCCTAGTGAAGCTTTCTTT
CDR3 protein: CASSIDIGTGGPSEAFF

D gene: TRBD1
V gene: TRBV5-5
J gene: TRBJ1-5
clone size: few
CDR3 DNA: TGTGCCAGCAGCTTATCAGGGGGTAGAGATCAGCCCCAGCATTTT
CDR3 protein: CASSLSGGRDQPQHF

D gene: TRBD1
V gene: TRBV7-9
J gene: TRBJ2-7
clone size: few
CDR3 DNA: TGTGCCAGCAGCTTATCAGGGACAGGGCTCGAGCAGTACTTC
CDR3 protein: CASSLSGTGLEQYF

D gene: TRBD1
V gene: TRBV28
J gene: TRBJ1-2
clone size: NA
CDR3 DNA: TGTGCCAGCAGTTCGACAGGGGCGGGCTATGGCTACACCTTC
CDR3 protein: CASSSTGAGYGYTF

D gene: TRBD1
V gene: TRBV20-1
J gene: TRBJ2-1
clone size: few
CDR3 DNA: TGCGGCGGGACAGGGAGTAATGAGCAGTTCTTC
CDR3 protein: CGGTGSNEQFF

D gene: NA
V gene: TRBV6-6
J gene: TRBJ1-5
clone size: few
CDR3 DNA: TGTGCCAGCAGTGCGGCAGGGGGCAATCAGCCCCAGCATTTT
CDR3 protein: CASSAAGGNQPQHF

D gene: TRBD1
V gene: TRBV7-3
J gene: TRBJ1-1
clone size: many
CDR3 DNA: TGTGCCAGCAGCCAGACAGGGGGCACTGAAGCTTTCTTT
CDR3 protein: CASSQTGGTEAFF

D gene: NA
V gene: TRBV6-2/TRBV6-3
J gene: TRBJ2-7
clone size: many
CDR3 DNA: TGTGCCAGCAGTTCTACCGATCTTGGCCAGACCTACGAGCAGTACTTC
CDR3 protein: CASSSTDLGQTYEQYF

D gene: NA
V gene: TRBV7-9
J gene: TRBJ1-2
clone size: few
CDR3 DNA: TGTGCCAGCAGCCCCCTAAATCTTGGAGGCTACACCTTC
CDR3 protein: CASSPLNLGGYTF

D gene: TRBD2
V gene: TRBV12-3/TRBV12-4
J gene: TRBJ2-1
clone size: many
CDR3 DNA: TGTGCCAGCAGTTTAGCAGCGGGAGCAAAGGAGCAGTTCTTC
CDR3 protein: CASSLAAGAKEQFF

D gene: NA
V gene: TRBV29-1
J gene: TRBJ2-7
clone size: NA
CDR3 DNA: TGCAGCGTTGGGGGGATGGGGGCTTCGGAGCAGTACTTC
CDR3 protein: CSVGGMGASEQYF

D gene: NA
V gene: TRBV6-5
J gene: TRBJ2-2
clone size: many
CDR3 DNA: TGTGCCAGCAGTTACAACCGAGGGAGGACAAACACCGGGGAGCTGTTTTTT
CDR3 protein: CASSYNRGRTNTGELFF

D gene: NA
V gene: TRBV28
J gene: TRBJ2-2
clone size: few
CDR3 DNA: TGTGCCAGCAGTTTCGGGGGCAGCACCGGGGAGCTGTTTTTT
CDR3 protein: CASSFGGSTGELFF